The clone carrying this T cell receptor beta chain turned up a few times. Its antigen is as yet unknown. The record originates from a study of blood T cells in healthy people across ages. Whole-study findings and limits: Significant beta diversity loss was already apparent by age around 36, declining roughly linearly.

Germline CDR1 is SGHRS and CDR2 is YFSETQ. The CDR3 extends over 13 amino acids. The ends were cut back, 0 bases at V and 14 bases at J, with 15 bases in the middle. Primers used in a second PCR of roughly 6 to 11 cycles were a sample-barcoded 5' primer and a J-beta primer mix. TCRdb redid the calling of the 5' RACE reads with MiXCR, one entry per CDR3 protein. This sample has approximately 940,000 distinct CDR3 sequences, with under 50% found just once. This TCR was recovered from a young man in good health. Sequenced: blood. The chain is built from TRBV5-1 and TRBJ2-1; D is ambiguous. The CDR3 DNA is TGCGCCAGCAGCTTGGCCTTGGGTTCGAACGAGTTCTTC. It specifies CASSLALGSNEFF. Complete variable domain (other parts from reference TRBV5-1 and TRBJ2-1): KAGVTQTPRYLIKTRGQQVTLSCSPISGHRSVSWYQQTPGQGLQFLFEYFSETQRNKGNFPGRFSGRQFSNSRSEMNVSTLELGDSALYLCASSLALGSNEFFGPGTRLTVL.